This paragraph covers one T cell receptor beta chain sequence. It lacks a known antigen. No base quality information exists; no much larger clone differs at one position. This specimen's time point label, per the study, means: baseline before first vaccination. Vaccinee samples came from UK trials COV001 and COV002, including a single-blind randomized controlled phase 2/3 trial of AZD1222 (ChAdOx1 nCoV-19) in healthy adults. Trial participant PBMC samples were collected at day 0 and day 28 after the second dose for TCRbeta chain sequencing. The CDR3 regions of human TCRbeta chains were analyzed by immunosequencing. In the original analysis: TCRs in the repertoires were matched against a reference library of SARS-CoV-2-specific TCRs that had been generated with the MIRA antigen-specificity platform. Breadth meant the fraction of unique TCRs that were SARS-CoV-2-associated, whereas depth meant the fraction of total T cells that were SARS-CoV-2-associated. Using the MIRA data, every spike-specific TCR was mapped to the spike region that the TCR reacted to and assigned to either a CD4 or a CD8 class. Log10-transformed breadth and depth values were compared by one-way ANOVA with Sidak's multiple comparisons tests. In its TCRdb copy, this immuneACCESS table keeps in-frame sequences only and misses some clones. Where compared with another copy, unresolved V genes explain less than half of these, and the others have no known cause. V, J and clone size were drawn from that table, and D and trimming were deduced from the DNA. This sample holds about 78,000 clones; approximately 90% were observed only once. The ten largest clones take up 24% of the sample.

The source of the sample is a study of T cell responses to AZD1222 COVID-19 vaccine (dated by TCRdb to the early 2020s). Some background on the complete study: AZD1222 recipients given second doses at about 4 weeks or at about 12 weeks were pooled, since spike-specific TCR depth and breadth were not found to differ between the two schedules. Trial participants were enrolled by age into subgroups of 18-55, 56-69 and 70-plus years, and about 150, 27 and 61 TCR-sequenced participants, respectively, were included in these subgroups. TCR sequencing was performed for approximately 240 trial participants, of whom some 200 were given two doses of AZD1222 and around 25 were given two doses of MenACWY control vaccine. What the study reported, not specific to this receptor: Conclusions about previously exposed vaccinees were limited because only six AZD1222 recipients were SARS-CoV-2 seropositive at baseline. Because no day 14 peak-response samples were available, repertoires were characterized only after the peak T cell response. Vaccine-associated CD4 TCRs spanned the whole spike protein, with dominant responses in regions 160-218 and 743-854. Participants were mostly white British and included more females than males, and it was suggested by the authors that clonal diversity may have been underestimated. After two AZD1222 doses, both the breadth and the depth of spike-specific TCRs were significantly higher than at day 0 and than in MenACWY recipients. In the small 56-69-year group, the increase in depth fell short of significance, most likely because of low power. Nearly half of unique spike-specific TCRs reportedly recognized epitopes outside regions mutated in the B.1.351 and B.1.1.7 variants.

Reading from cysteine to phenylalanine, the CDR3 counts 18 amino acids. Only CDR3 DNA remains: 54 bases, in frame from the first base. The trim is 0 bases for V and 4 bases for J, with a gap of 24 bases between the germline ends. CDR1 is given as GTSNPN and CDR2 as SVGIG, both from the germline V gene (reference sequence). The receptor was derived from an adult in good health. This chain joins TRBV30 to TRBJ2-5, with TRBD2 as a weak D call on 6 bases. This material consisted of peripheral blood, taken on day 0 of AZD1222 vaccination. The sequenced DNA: TGTGCCTGGAGTGTTTCCCGACTAGTATCGAGGAGCGGAGAGACCCAGTACTTC. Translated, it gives CAWSVSRLVSRSGETQYF.